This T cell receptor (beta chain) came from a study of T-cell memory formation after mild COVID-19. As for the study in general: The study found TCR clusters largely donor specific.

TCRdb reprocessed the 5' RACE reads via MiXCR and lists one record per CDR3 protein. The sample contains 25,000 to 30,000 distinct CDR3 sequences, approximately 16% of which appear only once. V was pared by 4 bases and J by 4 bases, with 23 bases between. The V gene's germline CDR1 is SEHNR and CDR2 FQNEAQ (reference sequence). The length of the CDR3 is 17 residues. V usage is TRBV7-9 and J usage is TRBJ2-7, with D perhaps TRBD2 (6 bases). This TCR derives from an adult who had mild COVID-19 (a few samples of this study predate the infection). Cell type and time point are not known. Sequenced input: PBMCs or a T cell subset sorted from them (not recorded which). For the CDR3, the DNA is TGTGCCAGCAGCTCCCGCCCCCTACGCGGGGCGTCATACGAGCAGTACTTC. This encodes CASSSRPLRGASYEQYF.